The TCR beta chain described here comes from a study of OX40 agonist ivuxolimab in advanced cancers. Notes on the study in general: Clonal expansion by week 6 occurred in CD4+ and CD8+ blood T cells (at 0.1 to 3.0 mg/kg).

Concerning this clone: The antigen remains unidentified.

Some clones are missing from TCRdb's copy, which holds only in-frame ones; the method was immunoSEQ multiplex PCR. Found here are about 50,000 clones, roughly 77% of them singletons; the top ten hold more than 5.5%. The specimen comprised CD4+ or CD8+ T cells sorted from blood, sampled in a trial of the OX40 agonist ivuxolimab. This TCR derives from an adult with an advanced solid tumor such as melanoma, head and neck, liver or kidney cancer.

CDR3 in amino acids: CASSAGRSGELFF. The CDR3 DNA follows: TGTGCCAGCAGCGCAGGGAGGTCCGGGGAGCTGTTTTTT. J is TRBJ2-2 and V is TRBV27; TRBD2 is a possible D gene (6 bases). This CDR3 comprises 13 residues. The ends were cut back, 6 bases at V and 6 bases at J, with 11 bases in the middle. Per germline, CDR1 MNHEY and CDR2 SMNVEV (reference sequence).